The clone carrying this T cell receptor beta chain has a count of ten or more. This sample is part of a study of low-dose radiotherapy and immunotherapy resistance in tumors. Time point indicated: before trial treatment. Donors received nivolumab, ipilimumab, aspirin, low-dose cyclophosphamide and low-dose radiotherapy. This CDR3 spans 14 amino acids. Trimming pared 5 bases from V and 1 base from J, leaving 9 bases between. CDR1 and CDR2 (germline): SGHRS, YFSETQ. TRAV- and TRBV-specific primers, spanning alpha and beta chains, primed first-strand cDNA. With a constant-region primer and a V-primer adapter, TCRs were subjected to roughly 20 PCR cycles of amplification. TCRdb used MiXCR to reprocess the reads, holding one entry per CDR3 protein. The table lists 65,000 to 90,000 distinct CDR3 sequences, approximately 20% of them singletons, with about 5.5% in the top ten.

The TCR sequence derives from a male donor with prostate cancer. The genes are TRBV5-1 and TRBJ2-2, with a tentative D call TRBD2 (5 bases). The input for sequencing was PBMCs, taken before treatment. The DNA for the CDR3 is TGCGCCAGCAGAGTAGCGCTGAACACCGGGGAGCTGTTTTTT. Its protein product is CASRVALNTGELFF.